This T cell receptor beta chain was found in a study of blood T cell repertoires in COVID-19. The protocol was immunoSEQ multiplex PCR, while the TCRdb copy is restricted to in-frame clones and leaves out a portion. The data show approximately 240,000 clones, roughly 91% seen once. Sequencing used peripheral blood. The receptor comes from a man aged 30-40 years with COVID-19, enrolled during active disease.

The CDR3: CASSASWLLDGEREQYF. CDR3 DNA sequence: TGTGCCAGCAGTGCCTCCTGGCTTCTGGACGGGGAGAGAGAGCAGTACTTC. This chain links TRBV6-1 with TRBJ2-7; tentatively, D is TRBD2 (5 bases). The CDR3 spans 17 residues. The V gene lost 4 bases and the J gene lost 7 bases, with 26 bases spanning the gap. Germline V gives CDR1 MNHNS, CDR2 SASEGT.